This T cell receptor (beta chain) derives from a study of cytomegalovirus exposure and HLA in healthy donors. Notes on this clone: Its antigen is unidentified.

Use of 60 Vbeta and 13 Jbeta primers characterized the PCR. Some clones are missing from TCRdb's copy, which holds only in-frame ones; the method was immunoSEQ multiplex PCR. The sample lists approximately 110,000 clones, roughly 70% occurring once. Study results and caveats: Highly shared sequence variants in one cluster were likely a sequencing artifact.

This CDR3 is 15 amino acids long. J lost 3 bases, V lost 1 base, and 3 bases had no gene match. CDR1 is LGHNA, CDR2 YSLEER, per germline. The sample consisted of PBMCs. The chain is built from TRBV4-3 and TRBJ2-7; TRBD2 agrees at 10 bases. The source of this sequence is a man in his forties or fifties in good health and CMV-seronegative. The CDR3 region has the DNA TGCGCCAGCAGCCAAGCCCTAGCGGGGGTCTACGAGCAGTACTTC. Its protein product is CASSQALAGVYEQYF.